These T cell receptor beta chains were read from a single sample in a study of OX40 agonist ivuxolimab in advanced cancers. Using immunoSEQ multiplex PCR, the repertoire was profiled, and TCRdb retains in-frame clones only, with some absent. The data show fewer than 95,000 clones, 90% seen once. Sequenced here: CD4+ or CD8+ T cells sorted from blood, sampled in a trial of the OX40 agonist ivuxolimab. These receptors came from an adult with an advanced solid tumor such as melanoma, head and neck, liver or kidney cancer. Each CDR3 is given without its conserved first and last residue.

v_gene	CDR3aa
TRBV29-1	SVEGGETYEQY
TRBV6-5	ASSGGQGTYNEQF
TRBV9	ASSLGTSGTYEQY
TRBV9	ASSVGDVGNSPLH
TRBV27	ASSSARDEQY
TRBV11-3	ASSFFHGLSYQETQY
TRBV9	ASSVAASYNEQF
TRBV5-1	ASSYASSGQGPTGELF
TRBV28	ASRTIPRVVAPETQY
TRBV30	AWSVPQGDEAF
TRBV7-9	ASSLVMDRGEGTEAF
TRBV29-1	SVEDRPYEQY
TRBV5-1	ASRTTNSGNTIY
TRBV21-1	ASSTRTEGNTGELF
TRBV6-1	ASSVLRGTNQPQH
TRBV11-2	ASSPSPTRGAREQY
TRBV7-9	ASSLDGQEAYEQY
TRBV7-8	ASSLMGQNTEAF
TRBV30	AWNSGTFNEKLF
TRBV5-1	ASSLGQISNEQF
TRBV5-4	ASNHLLAPGGYT
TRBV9	ASSVQAGGPVYEQF
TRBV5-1	ASSSGQGVRTANVLT
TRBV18	ASSPGQGLYEQY
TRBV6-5	ASRVIGNTEAF
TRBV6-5	ASSYGTGGQTEAF
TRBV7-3	ASSSGTSRNNEQF
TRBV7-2	ASAPGAGGYEQY
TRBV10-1	ASANRVDGELF
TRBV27	ASSLQKDRNYGYT
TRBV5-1	ASSLRQAGGPGTGELF
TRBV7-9	ASLGTGDTEAF
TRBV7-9	ASSYTSGTGLVTQY
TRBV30	AWELGGNYGYT
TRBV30	AWTGGTNTEAF
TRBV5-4	ASRPTGEETQY
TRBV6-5	ASSYSRVDGYT
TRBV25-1	ASSEYRATGNTIY
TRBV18	ASSRQGGLEKLF
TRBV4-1	ASSLRSYRGGSGNTIY
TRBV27	ASSQGGYASYEQY
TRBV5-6	ASSLPTGELF
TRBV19	ASSNQGLSGANVLT
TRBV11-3	ASSSWTAQETQY
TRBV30	AWSVRGDEQY
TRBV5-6	ASSSLSGGSEAF
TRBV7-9	ASSHRQALPPETQY
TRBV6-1	ASSEELYEQY
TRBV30	AWRGGVSPLH
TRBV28	ASSLDSSYEQY
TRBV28	ASSLPHRHEQY
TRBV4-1	ASSQDKLLEDVLT